This passage covers 2 T cell receptor beta chains from one sample sequenced in a study of blood T cell repertoires in COVID-19. Sequenced by immunoSEQ multiplex PCR; TCRdb stores in-frame clones only, minus some. The sample gives around 290,000 clones, around nine tenths of which show up once; about 4.6% is in the top ten. What was sequenced was peripheral blood. The receptors were gathered from a middle-aged man with acute or convalescent COVID-19.

The J gene is TRBJ2-7, the V gene TRBV2; possibly TRBD2 for D (6 bases). Between the trimmed V and J ends, which lost 4 bases and 6 bases, there was a span of 13 bases. CDR1 is SNHLY, CDR2 FYNNEI, per germline. The CDR3 has 13 amino acids. This CDR3 reads CASSGGLGGEQYF. The CDR3 nucleotides read TGTGCCAGCAGTGGAGGTTTGGGGGGCGAGCAGTACTTC.

The chain carries TRBV29-1 and TRBJ2-1; possible D gene TRBD2, 5 bases. Trimming cost V 0 bases and J 6 bases, with 9 bases left between them. This CDR3 region has 13 residues. CDR1 is SQVTM, CDR2 ANQGSEA, per germline. The CDR3 DNA reads TGCAGCGTTGAAGATCGGAGGAGCAATGAGCAGTTCTTC. It encodes CSVEDRRSNEQFF.